The 9 T cell receptor beta chains in this list originate from one sample, sequenced in a study of blood T cell repertoires in COVID-19. The protocol was immunoSEQ multiplex PCR, while the TCRdb copy is restricted to in-frame clones and leaves out a portion. The sample carries fewer than 100,000 clones, roughly nine tenths recorded once. Specimen: peripheral blood. The receptors were gathered from a man older than 75 in a cohort sampled during active COVID-19.

The CDR3 protein is CSAGVAPASEKLFF. CDR3 nucleotides: TGCAGCGCAGGGGTAGCTCCGGCGAGTGAAAAACTGTTTTTT. This chain links TRBV29-1 with TRBJ1-4; a weak D match, TRBD1 (6 bases). This CDR3 is 14 amino acids long. Trimming took off 7 bases at V and 7 bases at J, with 19 bases between the two ends. Germline-derived CDR1 and CDR2 are SQVTM and ANQGSEA.

In its sample, this clone was seen once. This chain links TRBV5-4 with TRBJ1-2; maybe TRBD1 (5 bases). Looked up from germline, CDR1 is SGHNT and CDR2 is YYREEE (reference sequence). The CDR3 consists of 15 residues. Trimming removed 3 bases at V and 5 bases at J, with 17 bases between. In DNA form, the CDR3 reads TGTGCCAGCAGCTCGAGGAAGCAGGGTATTTATGGCTACACCTTC. Protein: CASSSRKQGIYGYTF.

This chain uses TRBV27 with TRBJ1-4; 7 bases map to TRBD1. Losses at the gene ends were 6 bases for V and 3 bases for J; bases not matched to a gene: 7. This CDR3 has 15 residues. Germline V gene sequence: CDR1 MNHEY, CDR2 SMNVEV (reference sequence). The DNA of the CDR3 is TGTGCCAGCAGCGCAGGGGGACAGCCTAATGAAAAACTGTTTTTT. This gives the protein CASSAGGQPNEKLFF.

This chain connects TRBV6-2 or TRBV6-3 to TRBJ1-1; D unresolved. The CDR3 covers 14 residues. V lost 5 bases and J lost 1, with 11 bases in between. Germline CDR1 and CDR2: MNHEY and SVGEGT. The chain's CDR3 is CASSDAGKNTEAFF. The CDR3, as DNA: TGTGCCAGCAGTGACGCGGGAAAGAACACTGAAGCTTTCTTT.

The CDR3 here is CASSLSLNRGNSPLHF. The CDR3 bases are TGTGCCAGCAGCTTATCCCTCAACAGGGGGAATTCACCCCTCCACTTT. This chain connects TRBV7-8 to TRBJ1-6, with 8 bases identical to TRBD1. Germline V CDR1 and CDR2: SGHVS, FQNEAQ. V shed 2 bases and J 7 bases; nucleotides not matched to a gene: 7. The CDR3 loop spans 16 amino acids.

The genes are TRBV9 and TRBJ2-1; TRBD2 aligns across 16 bases. Germline values: CDR1 SGDLS, CDR2 YYNGEE. J gave up 16 bases and V 4 bases, and 11 bases lay outside the gene matches. The CDR3 is 15 residues long. CDR3: CASSPGTSGGADPFF. The CDR3, as DNA: TGTGCCAGCAGCCCCGGGACTAGCGGGGGGGCCGATCCTTTCTTC.

V usage is TRBV6-5 and J usage is TRBJ2-7, with D tentatively TRBD2 (5 bases). Per germline, CDR1 MNHEY and CDR2 SVGAGI. V was clipped by 5 bases and J by 2 bases, with 16 bases between them. The CDR3 is 15 residues long. The CDR3 here is CASSPTGAAPYEQYV. CDR3 bases: TGTGCCAGCAGTCCTACCGGAGCGGCTCCCTACGAGCAGTACGTC.

This clone was seen only once. The V gene is TRBV6-5, the J gene TRBJ1-5, with D possibly being TRBD1 (5 bases). The V end lost 11 bases, the J end lost 2 bases, and 10 bases lay between the germline ends. Germline CDR1 reads MNHEY; CDR2 reads SVGAGI. CDR3 length: 12 residues. The CDR3 sequence is CAGGGGNQPQHF. CDR3 in DNA: TGTGCCGGCGGGGGTGGCAATCAGCCCCAGCATTTT.

This sequence joins TRBV3-1 (or the pseudogene TRBV3-2) and TRBJ2-1, with D possibly matching TRBD2 (6 bases). V lost 4 bases, J lost 9 bases, and 10 bases lay in between. The CDR3 spans 12 residues. CDR1 and CDR2 from the germline V gene are LGHDT and YNNKEL (reference sequence). CDR3 sequence: CASSPMGGEQFF. CDR3 bases: TGTGCCAGCAGCCCTATGGGGGGTGAGCAGTTCTTC.